This T cell receptor (beta chain) is from a study of blood T cells in healthy people across ages. Primers used in a second PCR of about 6 to 11 cycles were a sample-barcoded 5' primer and a J-beta primer mix. Using its own MiXCR run on the 5' RACE reads, TCRdb lists one record per CDR3 protein. Here the sample spans 800,000 to 950,000 distinct CDR3 sequences, 35% to 40% being singletons. RNA extraction gave at least 5 micrograms of total RNA per sample. Germline V gene lookup returns CDR1 DFQATT and CDR2 SNEGSKA (reference sequence). This CDR3 comprises 17 residues. V was clipped by 0 bases and J by 0 bases; unmatched bases: 9.

The V and J genes are TRBV20-1 and TRBJ2-7; 9 nucleotides align to TRBD2. The specimen sequenced was blood. The sequence came from a young man in good health. The CDR3 sequence is CSARDTSGRKVSYEQYF. CDR3 sequence (DNA): TGCAGTGCTAGAGATACGAGCGGGAGGAAGGTCTCCTACGAGCAGTACTTC.